Each of the 5 T cell receptor beta chains below was sequenced from the same sample in a study of response to subunit inactivated influenza vaccine. TCRdb re-called the RT-PCR reads with MiXCR, one entry per CDR3 protein. The repertoire holds 500,000 or so distinct CDR3 sequences, approximately 16% seen once, with over 2.5% in the top ten. Sample: CD4+ T cells sorted from PBMCs, taken less than 30 months after vaccination. The source of these receptors is a man aged 50 to 75 who received an inactivated influenza vaccine.

This chain joins TRBV12-3 or TRBV12-4 and TRBJ2-4, with no clear D. CDR3 length: 12 residues. V dropped 6 bases and J dropped 7 bases, with 10 bases sitting between them. This chain's CDR3 is CASRGNSNIQYF. The CDR3 DNA reads as TGTGCCAGCAGGGGAAATTCGAACATTCAGTACTTC.

This clonotype came up a few times. The gene calls are TRBV6-5 and TRBJ1-4; no clear D. Trimming removed 0 bases at V and 7 bases at J, with 12 bases between. The CDR3 runs 15 residues. Germline values: CDR1 MNHEY, CDR2 SVGAGI. The CDR3 nucleotides read TGTGCCAGCAGTTACTCAGACCGTGCGGGTGAAAAACTGTTTTTT. Protein sequence: CASSYSDRAGEKLFF.

This chain uses TRBV3-1 with TRBJ2-1; D is perhaps TRBD1 or TRBD2 (5 bases each). The V and J ends lost 4 bases and 3 bases respectively, with 10 bases between them. CDR1 LGHDT and CDR2 YNNKEL come from the germline V gene (reference sequence). This CDR3 has 14 amino acids. Here the CDR3 DNA reads TGTGCCAGCAGCCGGGGACGGTTCTACAATGAGCAGTTCTTC. It translates to CASSRGRFYNEQFF.

For this clonotype: The junction differs from germline at one of its ends, possibly a read error. The V gene is TRBV12-3 or TRBV12-4, the J gene TRBJ1-3; a weak D match, TRBD1 (6 bases). This CDR3 has 15 residues. CDR3 sequence (DNA): TGTGCCAGCAGTTCTGGACAGTTCTCTGGAAACACCCTATATTTT. Protein sequence: CASSSGQFSGNTLYF.

This clonotype was detected many times. This sequence joins TRBV3-1 and TRBJ2-3; TRBD1 is a possible D gene (6 bases). Trimming took 3 bases from V and 1 from J, leaving 11 bases between them. This CDR3 comprises 15 residues. Looked up from germline, CDR1 is LGHDT and CDR2 is YNNKEL (reference sequence). In DNA form, the CDR3 reads TGTGCCAGCAGCCAGGACGGACAGCGCACAGATACGCAGTATTTT. Translating it yields CASSQDGQRTDTQYF.